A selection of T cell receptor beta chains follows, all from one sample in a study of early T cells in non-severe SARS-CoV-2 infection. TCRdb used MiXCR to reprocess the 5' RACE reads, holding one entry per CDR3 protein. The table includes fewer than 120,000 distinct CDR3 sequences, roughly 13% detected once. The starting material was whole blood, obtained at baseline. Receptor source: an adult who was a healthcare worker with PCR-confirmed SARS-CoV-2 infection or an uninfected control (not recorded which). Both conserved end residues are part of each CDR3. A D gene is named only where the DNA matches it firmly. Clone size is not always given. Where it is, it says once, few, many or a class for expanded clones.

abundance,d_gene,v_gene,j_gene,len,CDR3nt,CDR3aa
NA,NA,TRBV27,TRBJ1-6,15,TGTGCCAGCAGTTTCTGGGAAGCGGGGGGATCACCCCTCCACTTT,CASSFWEAGGSPLHF
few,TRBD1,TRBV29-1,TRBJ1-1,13,TGCAGCGTTGTTCGGACAGGGGGTACTGAAGCTTTCTTT,CSVVRTGGTEAFF
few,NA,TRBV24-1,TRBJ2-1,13,TGTGCCACCAGTGCTCAAGTAGGCAATGAGCAGTTCTTC,CATSAQVGNEQFF
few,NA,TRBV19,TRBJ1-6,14,TGTGCCAGTAGTACTCAAGGCGCCGGATCACCCCTCCACTTT,CASSTQGAGSPLHF
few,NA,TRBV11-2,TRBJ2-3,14,TGTGCCAGCAGCCCAGGGGCAGAGACAGATACGCAGTATTTT,CASSPGAETDTQYF
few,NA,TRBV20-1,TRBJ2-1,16,TGCAGTGCTAGGGTGCAATCGTCGAGCTCCTACAATGAGCAGTTCTTC,CSARVQSSSSYNEQFF
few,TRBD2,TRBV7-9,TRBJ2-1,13,TGTGCCAGCAGCTTACTTCCTAGCGGGAGAGGGTTCTTC,CASSLLPSGRGFF
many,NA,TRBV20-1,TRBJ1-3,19,TGCAGTGCTAGACGACCTTCAGACAGGTTCCCTTACTCTGGAAACACCATATATTTT,CSARRPSDRFPYSGNTIYF
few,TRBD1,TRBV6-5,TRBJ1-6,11,TGTGCCAGCAGACAGGGGGAGACCCTCCACTTT,CASRQGETLHF
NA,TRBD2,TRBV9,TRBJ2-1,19,TGTGCCAGCAGCCAAGGTAGCGGGAGGGCCGGGGCCTCCTACAATGAGCAGTTCTTC,CASSQGSGRAGASYNEQFF
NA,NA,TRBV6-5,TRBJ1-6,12,TGTGCCAGCAGGTCCTATAATTCACCCCTCCACTTT,CASRSYNSPLHF
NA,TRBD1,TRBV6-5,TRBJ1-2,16,TGTGCCAGCAGTTACTCCCCGGGACAGCAAAGCAATGGCTACACCTTC,CASSYSPGQQSNGYTF
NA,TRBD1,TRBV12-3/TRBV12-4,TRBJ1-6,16,TGTGCTAGCAGTTCGACAGGGAGCGGCTATAATTCACCCCTCCACTTT,CASSSTGSGYNSPLHF
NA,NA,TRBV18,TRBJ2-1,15,TGTGCCAGCTCACCGGGGCTAGCGTCCTACAATGAGCAGTTCTTC,CASSPGLASYNEQFF
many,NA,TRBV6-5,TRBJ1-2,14,TGTGCCAGCAGTTACCATGGGTCTGGGGATGGCTACACCTTC,CASSYHGSGDGYTF
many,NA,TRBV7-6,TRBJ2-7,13,TGTGCCAGCAGCTTAGGGGGGCCCTACGAGCAGTACTTC,CASSLGGPYEQYF
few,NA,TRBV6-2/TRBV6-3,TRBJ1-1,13,TGTGCCAGCAGTTACTCGGGCGCGGGTGAAGCTTTCTTT,CASSYSGAGEAFF
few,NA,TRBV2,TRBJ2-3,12,TGTGCCAGCGGATTTCAGGGGTTCACGCAGTATTTT,CASGFQGFTQYF
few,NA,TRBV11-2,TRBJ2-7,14,TGTGCCAGCAGCTTACTCAGGCGCTCCTACGAGCAGTACTTC,CASSLLRRSYEQYF
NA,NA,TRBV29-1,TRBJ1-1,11,TGCAGCGTTGGGGTGGGCCCTGAAGCTTTCTTT,CSVGVGPEAFF
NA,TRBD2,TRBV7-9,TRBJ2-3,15,TGTGCCAGCAGCTTAGCAGCGGGAAACACAGATACGCAGTATTTT,CASSLAAGNTDTQYF
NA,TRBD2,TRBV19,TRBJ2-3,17,TGTGCCAGTAGTATAGCGGCGAGCGGGGAGCTCACAGATACGCAGTATTTT,CASSIAASGELTDTQYF
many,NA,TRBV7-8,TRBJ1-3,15,TGTGCCAGCAGCTTCCGGACAGAAACTGGAAACACCATATATTTT,CASSFRTETGNTIYF
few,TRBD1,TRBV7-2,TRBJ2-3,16,TGTGCCAGCAGCTTAGGGACAGGGTCCCCCACAGATACGCAGTATTTT,CASSLGTGSPTDTQYF
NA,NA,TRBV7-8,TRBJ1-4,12,TGTGCCAGCAGCTTAGTCCGGGAAAAACTGTTTTTT,CASSLVREKLFF
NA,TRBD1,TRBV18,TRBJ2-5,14,TGTGCCAGCTCACTACAGGGGACGAGAGAGACCCAGTACTTC,CASSLQGTRETQYF
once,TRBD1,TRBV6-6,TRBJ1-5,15,TGTGCCAGCAGTTTGGGACAGGAGGTAGTCGGGCCCCAGCATTTT,CASSLGQEVVGPQHF
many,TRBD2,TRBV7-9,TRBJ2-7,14,TGTGCCAGCAGCTTAGGTAGCGGGAGTTACGAGCAGTACTTC,CASSLGSGSYEQYF
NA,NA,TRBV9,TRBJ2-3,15,TGTGCCAGCAGCGTAGGGGCCGCCCCTTTGGATACGCAGTATTTT,CASSVGAAPLDTQYF
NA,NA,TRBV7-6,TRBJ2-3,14,TGTGCCAGCAGCCCACACCTTGGCACAGATACGCAGTATTTT,CASSPHLGTDTQYF
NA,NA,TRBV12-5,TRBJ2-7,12,TGTGCTAGTGGCCCAACCCTCTACGAGCAGTACTTC,CASGPTLYEQYF
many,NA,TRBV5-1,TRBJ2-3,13,TGCGCCAGCAGCGGATACAGCACAGATACGCAGTATTTT,CASSGYSTDTQYF
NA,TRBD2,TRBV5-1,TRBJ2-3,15,TGCGCCAGCAGGGTAGCGGGGGGGCCCGCAGATACGCAGTATTTT,CASRVAGGPADTQYF
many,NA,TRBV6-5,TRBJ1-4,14,TGTGCCAGCAGCCTCTGGGCGCGGAGTGAAAAACTGTTTTTT,CASSLWARSEKLFF
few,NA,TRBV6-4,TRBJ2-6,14,TGTGCCAGCAGTGATATCTCTGGGGCCAACGTCCTGACTTTC,CASSDISGANVLTF
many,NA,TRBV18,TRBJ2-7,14,TGTGCCAGCTCCCCTACGGTGACAGAGTACGAGCAGTACTTC,CASSPTVTEYEQYF
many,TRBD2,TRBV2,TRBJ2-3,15,TGTGCCAGCAGGAGAGCGGGAGCAGACACAGATACGCAGTATTTT,CASRRAGADTDTQYF
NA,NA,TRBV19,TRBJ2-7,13,TGTGCCAGTAGTATATCGTGGCCCCACGAGCAGTACTTC,CASSISWPHEQYF
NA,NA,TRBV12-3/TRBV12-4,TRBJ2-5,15,TGTGCCAGCAGGGCTAGGGGGAGGTACCAAGAGACCCAGTACTTC,CASRARGRYQETQYF
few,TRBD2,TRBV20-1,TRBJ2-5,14,TGCAGTGCTAGAGATACTAGCGGGGGAGGGACCCAGTACTTC,CSARDTSGGGTQYF
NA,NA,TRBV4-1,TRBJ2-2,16,TGCGCCAGCAGCCAAGAAATCCGAGCGAACACCGGGGAGCTGTTTTTT,CASSQEIRANTGELFF
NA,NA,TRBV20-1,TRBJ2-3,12,TGCAGTGCTGCCCATATTGGAGGTACGCAGTATTTT,CSAAHIGGTQYF